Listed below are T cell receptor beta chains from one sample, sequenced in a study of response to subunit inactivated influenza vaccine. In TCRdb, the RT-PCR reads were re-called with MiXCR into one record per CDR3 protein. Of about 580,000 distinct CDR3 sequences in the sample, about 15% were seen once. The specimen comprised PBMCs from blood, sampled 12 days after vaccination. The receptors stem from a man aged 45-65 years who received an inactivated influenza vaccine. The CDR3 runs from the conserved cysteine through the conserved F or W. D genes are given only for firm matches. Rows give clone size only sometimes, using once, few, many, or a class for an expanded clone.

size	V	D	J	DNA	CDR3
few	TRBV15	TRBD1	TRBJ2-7	TGTGCCACCAGCGGCCGGACAGGGAGCGAGCAGTACTTC	CATSGRTGSEQYF
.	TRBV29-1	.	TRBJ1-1	TGCAGCGCCGTGTGGAGCGCCCCGATCGCTTTCTTT	CSAVWSAPIAFF
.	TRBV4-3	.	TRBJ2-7	TGCGCCAGCAGCCGTAACCCCGGGACCCTCTACGAGCAGTACTTC	CASSRNPGTLYEQYF
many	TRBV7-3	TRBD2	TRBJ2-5	TGTGCCAGCAGCTTAAGTGGCGGGAGGGGGGAGACCCAGTACTTC	CASSLSGGRGETQYF
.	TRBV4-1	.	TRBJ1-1	TGCGCCAGCAGCCACACAGGGACTGAAGCTTTCTTT	CASSHTGTEAFF
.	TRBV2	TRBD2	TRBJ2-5	TGTGCCAGCATCGGAGCGGGGGGGCCAGCAGAGACCCAGTACTTC	CASIGAGGPAETQYF
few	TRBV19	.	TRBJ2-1	TGTGCCAGTAGTATTCGTAGGCCCTACAATGAGCAGTTCTTC	CASSIRRPYNEQFF
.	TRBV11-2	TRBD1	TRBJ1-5	TGTGCCAGCAGCTTAGGGGGACAGACTCAGCCCCAGCATTTT	CASSLGGQTQPQHF
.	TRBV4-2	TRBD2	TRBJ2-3	TGTGCCAGCAGCCAGGGACTACCCAGCACAGATACGCAGTATTTT	CASSQGLPSTDTQYF
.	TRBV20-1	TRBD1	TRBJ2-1	TGCAGTGCTAGGAGCGGGACAGGGGACTTCAATGAGCAGTTCTTC	CSARSGTGDFNEQFF
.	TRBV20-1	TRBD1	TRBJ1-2	TGCAGTGCTAGGGACAGGGGAACCTATGGCTACACCTTC	CSARDRGTYGYTF
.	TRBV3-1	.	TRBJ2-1	TGTGCCAGCAGCCAAGTTATGCATGAGCAGTTCTTC	CASSQVMHEQFF
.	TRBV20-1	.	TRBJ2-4	TGCAGTGGAGAGCTGGGACCCTCGGGAAACATTCAGTACTTC	CSGELGPSGNIQYF
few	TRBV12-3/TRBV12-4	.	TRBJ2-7	TGTGCCAGCAGTTTGAAGAGGGCCTACGAGCAGTACTTC	CASSLKRAYEQYF
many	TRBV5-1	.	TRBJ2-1	TGCGCCAGCAGCCTTGGCAGCGGTTTGAGCAATGAGCAGTTCTTC	CASSLGSGLSNEQFF
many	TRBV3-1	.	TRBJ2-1	TGTGCCAGCAGCCAAGAGGGTTACAATGAGCAGTTCTTC	CASSQEGYNEQFF
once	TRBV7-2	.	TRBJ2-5	TGTGCCAGCAGCTTTGTTAGAGAGACCCAGTACTTC	CASSFVRETQYF
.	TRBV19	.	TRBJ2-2	TGTGCCAGTACCGGGTTGGGCGGGGAGCTGTTTTTT	CASTGLGGELFF